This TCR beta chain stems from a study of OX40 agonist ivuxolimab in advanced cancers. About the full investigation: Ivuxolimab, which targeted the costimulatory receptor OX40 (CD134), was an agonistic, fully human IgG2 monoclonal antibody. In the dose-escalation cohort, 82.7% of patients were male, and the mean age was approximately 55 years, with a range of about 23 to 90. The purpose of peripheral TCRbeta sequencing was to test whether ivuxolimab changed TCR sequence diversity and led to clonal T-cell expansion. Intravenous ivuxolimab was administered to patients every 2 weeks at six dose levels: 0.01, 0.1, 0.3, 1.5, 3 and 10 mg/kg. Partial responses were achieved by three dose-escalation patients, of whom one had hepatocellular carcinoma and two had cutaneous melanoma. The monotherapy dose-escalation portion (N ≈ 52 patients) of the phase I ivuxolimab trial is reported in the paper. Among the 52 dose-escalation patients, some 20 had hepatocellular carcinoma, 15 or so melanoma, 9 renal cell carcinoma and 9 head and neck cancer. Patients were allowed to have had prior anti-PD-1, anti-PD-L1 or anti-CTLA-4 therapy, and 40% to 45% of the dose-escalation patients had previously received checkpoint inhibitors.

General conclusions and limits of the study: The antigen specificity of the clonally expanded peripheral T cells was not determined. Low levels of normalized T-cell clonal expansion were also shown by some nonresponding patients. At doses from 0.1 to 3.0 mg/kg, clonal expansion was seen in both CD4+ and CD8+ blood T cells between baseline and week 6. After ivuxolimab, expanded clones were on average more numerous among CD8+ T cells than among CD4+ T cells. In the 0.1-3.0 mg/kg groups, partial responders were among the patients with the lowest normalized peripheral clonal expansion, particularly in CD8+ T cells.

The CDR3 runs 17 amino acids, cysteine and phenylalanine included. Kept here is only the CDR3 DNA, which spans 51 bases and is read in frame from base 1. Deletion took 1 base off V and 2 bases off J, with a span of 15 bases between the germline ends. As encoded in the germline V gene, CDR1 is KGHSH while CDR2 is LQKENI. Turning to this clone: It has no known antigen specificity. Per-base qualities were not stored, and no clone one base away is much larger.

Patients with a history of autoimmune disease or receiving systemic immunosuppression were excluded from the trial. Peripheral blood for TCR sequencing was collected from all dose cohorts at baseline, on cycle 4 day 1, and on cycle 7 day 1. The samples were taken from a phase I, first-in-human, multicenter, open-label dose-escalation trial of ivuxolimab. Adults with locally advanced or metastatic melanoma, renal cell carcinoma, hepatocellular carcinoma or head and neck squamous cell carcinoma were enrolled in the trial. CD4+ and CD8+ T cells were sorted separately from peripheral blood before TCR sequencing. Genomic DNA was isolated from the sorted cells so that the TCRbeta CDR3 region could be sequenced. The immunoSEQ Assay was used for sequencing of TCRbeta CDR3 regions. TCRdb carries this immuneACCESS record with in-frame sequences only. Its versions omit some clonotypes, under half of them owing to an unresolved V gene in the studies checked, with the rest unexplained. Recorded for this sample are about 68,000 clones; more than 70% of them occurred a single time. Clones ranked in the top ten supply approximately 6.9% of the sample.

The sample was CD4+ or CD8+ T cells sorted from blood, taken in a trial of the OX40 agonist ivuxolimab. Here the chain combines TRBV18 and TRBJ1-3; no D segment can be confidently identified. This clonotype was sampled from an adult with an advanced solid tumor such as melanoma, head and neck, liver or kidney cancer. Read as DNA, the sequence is TGTGCCAGCTCACCACGTGCCGGGCCCTCAGCTGGAAACACCATATATTTT. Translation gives CASSPRAGPSAGNTIYF. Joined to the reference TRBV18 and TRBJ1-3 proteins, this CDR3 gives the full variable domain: NAGVMQNPRHLVRRRGQEARLRCSPMKGHSHVYWYRQLPEEGLKFMVYLQKENIIDESGMPKERFSAEFPKEGPSILRIQQVVRGDSAAYFCASSPRAGPSAGNTIYFGEGSWLTVV.